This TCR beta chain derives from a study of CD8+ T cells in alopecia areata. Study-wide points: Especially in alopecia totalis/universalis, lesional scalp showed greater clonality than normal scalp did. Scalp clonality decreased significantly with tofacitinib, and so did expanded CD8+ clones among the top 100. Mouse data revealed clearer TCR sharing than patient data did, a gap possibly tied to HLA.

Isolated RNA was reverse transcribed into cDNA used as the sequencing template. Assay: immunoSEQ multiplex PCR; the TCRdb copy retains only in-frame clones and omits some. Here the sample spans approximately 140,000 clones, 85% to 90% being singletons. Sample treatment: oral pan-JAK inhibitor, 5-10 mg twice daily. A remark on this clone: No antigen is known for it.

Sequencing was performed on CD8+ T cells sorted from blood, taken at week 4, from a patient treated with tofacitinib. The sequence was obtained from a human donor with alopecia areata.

The CDR3 loop reads CASSLTGASSGYTF. DNA of the CDR3: TGTGCCAGCAGTTTAACAGGGGCTTCCAGTGGCTACACCTTC. The chain employs TRBV27 and TRBJ1-2, with 7 bases fitting TRBD1. Losses at the gene ends were 2 bases for V and 7 bases for J; bases not matched to a gene: 7. CDR1 and CDR2 from the germline V gene are MNHEY and SMNVEV (reference sequence). The CDR3 is made up of 14 amino acids.